The source of this TCR beta chain is a study of cytomegalovirus exposure and HLA in healthy donors. Whole-study findings and limits: A missense DCLRE1C variant was associated with V- and J-gene trimming of TCR beta chains in a later analysis, and an independent cohort replicated the association.

Researchers ran the PCR with 60 Vbeta and 13 Jbeta primers. The table came from immunoSEQ multiplex PCR; TCRdb's copy has only in-frame clones and leaves some out. The sample comprises 110,000 to 150,000 clones, around 67% of which are singletons, and roughly 4.5% rests with the top ten. Germline CDR1 reads SNHLY; CDR2 reads FYNNEI. Unmatched junction bases numbered 7, after V lost 6 bases and J lost 10 bases. There are 13 residues in the CDR3. This clone was counted a single time. Its cognate antigen is unknown. The chain has TRBV2 and TRBJ2-1; 9 bases map to TRBD2. Input material: PBMCs. This clonotype was obtained from a man between 18 and 35 years old in good health and CMV-seropositive. The DNA of the CDR3 is TGTGCCAGCAGGGAGGGACTAGCATACGAGCAGTTCTTC. This codes for CASREGLAYEQFF.